One and the same sample provided the 25 T cell receptor beta chains below, sequenced in a study of blood T cell repertoires in COVID-19. Produced via immunoSEQ multiplex PCR; TCRdb's table is partial and in-frame only. The table records about 140,000 clones, around 88% of them present only once. Sequencing input: peripheral blood. The receptors stem from a woman in her fifties or sixties with acute or convalescent COVID-19.

This chain joins TRBV30 and TRBJ1-4, with TRBD1 as a possible D gene (5 bases). The germline gives CDR1 GTSNPN, CDR2 SVGIG (reference sequence). Trimming took off 3 bases at V and 2 bases at J, with 7 bases between the two ends. This CDR3 has 13 residues. The CDR3 DNA sequence: TGTGCCTGGAGCGCAGGGACTAATGAAAAACTGTTTTTT. Its protein product is CAWSAGTNEKLFF.

This clone has only a few counts. This chain uses TRBV28 with TRBJ2-1; TRBD1 matches 10 bases. The V gene end was trimmed by 5 bases and the J gene end by 10 bases; junction bases not matched to a gene: 5. The CDR3 has 13 amino acids. Per germline, CDR1 MDHEN and CDR2 SYDVKM. DNA for the CDR3: TGTGCCAGCAGTCTCAGGGACAGGGGAGAGCAGTTCTTC. It codes for CASSLRDRGEQFF.

V and J are TRBV4-3 and TRBJ1-3, with D hard to call. Per germline, CDR1 LGHNA and CDR2 YSLEER. Trimming shortened V by 3 bases and J by 0 bases, and 9 bases separated the two germline ends. The CDR3 covers 15 residues. CDR3 coding DNA: TGCGCCAGCAGCCAGGTCGGGTCCTCTGGAAACACCATATATTTT. This translates into CASSQVGSSGNTIYF.

The V call is TRBV5-6, the J call TRBJ2-1, with D tentatively TRBD1 (6 bases). The V end lost 3 bases, the J end lost 7 bases, and 20 bases lay between the germline ends. The CDR3 sequence is 16 residues long. Looked up from germline, CDR1 is SGHDT and CDR2 is YYEEEE. The CDR3 bases are TGTGCCAGCAGCTCCCTCGGGACAAGCTATACGAATGAGCAGTTCTTC. The encoded protein is CASSSLGTSYTNEQFF.

The genes are TRBV7-3 and TRBJ2-3; 14 bases map to TRBD2. J lost 4 bases, V lost 3 bases, and 0 bases had no gene match. The CDR3 sequence is 15 residues long. The germline V gene encodes CDR1 SGHTA and CDR2 FQGTGA. CDR3 amino acids: CASSLTSGGADTQYF. The CDR3 DNA reads as TGTGCCAGCAGCTTGACTAGCGGGGGGGCAGATACGCAGTATTTT.

The J gene is TRBJ1-5, the V gene TRBV6-1; TRBD1 aligns across 10 bases. The germline gives CDR1 MNHNS, CDR2 SASEGT. This CDR3 region has 14 residues. The V segment lost 6 bases and the J segment 3 bases; nucleotides outside the gene matches: 2. CDR3 protein: CASRGTGDNQPQHF. For the CDR3, the DNA is TGTGCCAGCAGAGGGACAGGGGACAATCAGCCCCAGCATTTT.

The chain uses TRBV5-6 and TRBJ2-6, with D uncertain. The germline gives CDR1 SGHDT, CDR2 YYEEEE. The CDR3 is 15 residues long. The V and J ends lost 1 base and 2 bases respectively, with 7 bases between them. The CDR3 bases are TGTGCCAGCAGCTTGTGGCTGCCTGGGGCCAACGTCCTGACTTTC. Protein: CASSLWLPGANVLTF.

This sequence joins TRBV24-1 and TRBJ1-1, with D hard to call. CDR1 KGHDR and CDR2 SFDVKD come from the germline V gene. This CDR3 contains 13 residues. V was clipped by 3 bases and J by 0 bases, with 4 bases between them. The CDR3 protein is CATSDNMNTEAFF. As DNA, the CDR3 is TGTGCCACCAGTGATAACATGAACACTGAAGCTTTCTTT.

A single count supports this clone. This chain links TRBV30 with TRBJ1-4, with TRBD1 matching 7 bases. Germline V gene sequence: CDR1 GTSNPN, CDR2 SVGIG (reference sequence). Trimming cost V 3 bases and J 4 bases; bases outside gene matches: 5. The CDR3 consists of 14 residues. For the CDR3, the DNA is TGTGCCTGGAGCAGGGGGGATTTTAATGAAAAACTGTTTTTT. Protein: CAWSRGDFNEKLFF.

The sample holds one count of this clone. The chain joins TRBV7-6 to TRBJ2-1; 15 bases map to TRBD2. This CDR3 contains 20 residues. Germline CDR1 reads SGHVS; CDR2 reads FNYEAQ. Trimming cost V 3 bases and J 0 bases; bases outside gene matches: 9. DNA for the CDR3: TGTGCCAGCAGCTTCTCGGGACTAGCGGGGGGCACGAGCTCCTACAATGAGCAGTTCTTC. This translates into CASSFSGLAGGTSSYNEQFF.

The J gene is TRBJ2-1, the V gene TRBV28; 11 nucleotides agree with TRBD2. V trimming: 3 bases; J trimming: 6 bases; junction bases outside the gene matches: 4. CDR3 length: 15 amino acids. CDR1 MDHEN and CDR2 SYDVKM come from the germline V gene. The CDR3 region has the DNA TGTGCCAGCAGTTTTCGGACTAGCGGGCTCAATGAGCAGTTCTTC. Amino acids: CASSFRTSGLNEQFF.

The chain is built from TRBV4-2 and TRBJ2-5; 10 bases are a match to TRBD2. Germline assignment: CDR1 LGHNA and CDR2 YNFKEQ. This CDR3 is 16 amino acids long. The junction had 5 bases not matched to a gene; V was cut back by 0 bases and J by 4 bases. CDR3 nucleotide sequence: TGTGCCAGCAGCCAAGAAGGTCTAGCGGGGGTAGAGACCCAGTACTTC. Translation gives CASSQEGLAGVETQYF.

This chain links TRBV28 with TRBJ1-4, with unresolved D. The length of the CDR3 is 16 residues. CDR1 and CDR2 from the germline V gene are MDHEN and SYDVKM. V dropped 6 bases and J dropped 6 bases, with 20 bases sitting between them. CDR3 nucleotides: TGTGCCAGCAGCTCCCTTTTGCGGGGTAAATATGAAAAACTGTTTTTT. Protein: CASSSLLRGKYEKLFF.

The chain carries TRBV4-1 and TRBJ1-1; TRBD1 matches 8 bases. CDR1 is MGHRA, CDR2 YSYEKL, per germline. This CDR3 is built from 14 residues. Germline trimming cut 2 bases from V and 6 bases from J; bases unmatched to any gene: 5. The CDR3 loop reads CASSQQTGVAEAFF. The CDR3 region has the DNA TGCGCCAGCAGCCAACAGACAGGGGTTGCTGAAGCTTTCTTT.

V usage is TRBV27 and J usage is TRBJ1-6; the match to TRBD1 covers 9 bases. The CDR3 length is 15 residues. Germline assignment: CDR1 MNHEY and CDR2 SMNVEV (reference sequence). Losses at the gene ends were 5 bases for V and 11 bases for J; bases not matched to a gene: 10. DNA for the CDR3: TGTGCCAGCAGTACCACCGGGACAGGGTGGGCACCCCTCCACTTT. Its translation is CASSTTGTGWAPLHF.

The chain has TRBV5-1 and TRBJ1-3; D call uncertain. The CDR3 covers 15 residues. Per germline, CDR1 SGHRS and CDR2 YFSETQ. The ends were cut back, 2 bases at V and 1 base at J, with 10 bases in the middle. CDR3 loop: CASSLYSLSGNTIYF. The CDR3 coding sequence is TGCGCCAGCAGCTTATACAGCTTATCTGGAAACACCATATATTTT.

The chain couples TRBV6-5 to TRBJ2-3; TRBD2 might be the D (5 bases). Trimming removed 7 bases at V and 4 bases at J, with 15 bases between. Germline CDR1 MNHEY, CDR2 SVGAGI. This CDR3 is 14 amino acids long. CDR3 coding DNA: TGTGCCAGCATGCAGACAAGAGGGCCAGATACGCAGTATTTT. It codes for CASMQTRGPDTQYF.

J is TRBJ1-6 and V is TRBV19; D not certain. Between the trimmed V and J ends, which lost 5 bases and 10 bases, there was a span of 15 bases. Germline V gene sequence: CDR1 LNHDA, CDR2 SQIVND (reference sequence). This CDR3 is built from 14 residues. The CDR3 region has the DNA TGTGCCAGTAGTCCAAGAGCCGGGGAGTCACCCCTCCACTTT. This sequence encodes CASSPRAGESPLHF.

The chain carries TRBV7-2 and TRBJ1-5, with D possibly matching TRBD1 (6 bases). Per the germline V gene, CDR1 is SGHTA and CDR2 is FQGNSA. This CDR3 has 14 amino acids. V was clipped by 5 bases and J by 6 bases, with 14 bases between them. The CDR3 DNA reads as TGTGCCAGCAGCCCACAGGGAAGGTTTCAGCCCCAGCATTTT. It specifies CASSPQGRFQPQHF.

This rearrangement joins TRBV11-2 to TRBJ2-1; D gene unclear. Germline V gene data show CDR1 as SGHAT and CDR2 as FQNNGV. The V end was cut by 5 bases, the J end by 1 base, with 6 bases between. The CDR3 consists of 13 residues. For the CDR3, the DNA is TGTGCCAGCAGCCCCACTTCCTACAATGAGCAGTTCTTC. Its translation is CASSPTSYNEQFF.

CDR3 loop: CASSPWVGDTYEQYF. CDR3 DNA sequence: TGTGCCAGCAGCCCCTGGGTTGGGGACACCTACGAGCAGTACTTC. The rearrangement uses TRBV7-9 and TRBJ2-7, with D possibly TRBD1 on 6 matching bases. The CDR3 spans 15 residues. Germline values: CDR1 SEHNR, CDR2 FQNEAQ (reference sequence). V dropped 5 bases and J dropped 2 bases, with 16 bases sitting between them.

As DNA, the CDR3 is TGTGCCAGCAGCTTAGTGGGGGGGGCTTCACCCCTCCACTTT. Translation gives CASSLVGGASPLHF. The chain employs TRBV11-2 and TRBJ1-6; D may be TRBD1 (6 bases). Trimming took off 1 base at V and 9 bases at J, with 10 bases between the two ends. CDR1 is SGHAT, CDR2 FQNNGV, per germline. The CDR3 spans 14 residues.

The chain links TRBV4-3 to TRBJ1-1; tentatively, D is TRBD1 (5 bases). Trimming removed 1 base at V and 8 bases at J, with 8 bases between. Germline values: CDR1 LGHNA, CDR2 YSLEER. The CDR3 consists of 12 residues. Here the CDR3 reads CASSQGGREAFF. The CDR3 coding sequence is TGCGCCAGCAGCCAAGGGGGCAGAGAAGCTTTCTTT.

The chain joins TRBV11-2 to TRBJ2-2; unclear D gene. Deletions cut 6 bases from V and 7 bases from J, with 9 bases between. CDR1 is SGHAT, CDR2 FQNNGV, per germline. The CDR3 has 12 amino acids. CDR3 nucleotides: TGTGCCAGCAGTTCCGTTAACGGGGAGCTGTTTTTT. This sequence encodes CASSSVNGELFF.

This chain's CDR3 is CASSWDIDNSPLHF. The CDR3 DNA is TGTGCCAGCAGTTGGGACATTGATAATTCACCCCTCCACTTT. The chain is built from TRBV21-1 and TRBJ1-6; the DNA was not used to check the table's D call, TRBD1. TRBV21-1 is flagged as a pseudogene. The CDR3 consists of 14 residues.